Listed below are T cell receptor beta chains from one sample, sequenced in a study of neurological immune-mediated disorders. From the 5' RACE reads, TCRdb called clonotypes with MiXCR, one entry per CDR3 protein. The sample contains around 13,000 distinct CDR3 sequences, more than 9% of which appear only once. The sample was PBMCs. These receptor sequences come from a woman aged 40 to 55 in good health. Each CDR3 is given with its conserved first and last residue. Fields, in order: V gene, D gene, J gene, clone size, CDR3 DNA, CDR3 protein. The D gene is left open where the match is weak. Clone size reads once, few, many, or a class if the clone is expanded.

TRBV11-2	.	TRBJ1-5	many	TGTGCCAGCAGCCCAACTAGGACGGAATATTATAGCAATCAGCCCCAGCATTTT	CASSPTRTEYYSNQPQHF
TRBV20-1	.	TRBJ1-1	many	TGCAGTGCTTATGACGAGGGGACGAACACTGAAGCTTTCTTT	CSAYDEGTNTEAFF
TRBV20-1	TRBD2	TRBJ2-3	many	TGCAGTGCTAGCCCAGCGGGACGAAGCACAGATACGCAGTATTTT	CSASPAGRSTDTQYF
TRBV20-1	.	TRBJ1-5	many	TGCAGTGCTAGAGGAGGGGGAGGGAATCAGCCCCAGCATTTT	CSARGGGGNQPQHF
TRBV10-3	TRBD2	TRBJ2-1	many	TGTGCCATCAGTGAGGGACTAGCGGGACGGTCCGCCTACAATGAGCAGTTCTTC	CAISEGLAGRSAYNEQFF
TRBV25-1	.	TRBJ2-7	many	TGTGCCAGCAGACAGGGTTACGAGCAGTACTTC	CASRQGYEQYF
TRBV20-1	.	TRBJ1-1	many	TGCAGTGCTCCGGAACAGGGCGACACTGAAGCTTTCTTT	CSAPEQGDTEAFF
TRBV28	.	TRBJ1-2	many	TGTGCCAGCGAGCTTCGGGGAGTCTACACCTTC	CASELRGVYTF
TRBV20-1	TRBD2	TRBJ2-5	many	TGCAGTGCTAGAGATGGAAGGGGAGGGCCCCAGTACTTC	CSARDGRGGPQYF
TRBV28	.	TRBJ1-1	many	TGTGCCAGCAGTTACTCCCAGCGCAGAACTGAAGCTTTCTTT	CASSYSQRRTEAFF
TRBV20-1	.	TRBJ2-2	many	TGCAGTGCTGGTGGCAGGGTAGAAGGGTTGAACACCGGGGAGCTGTTTTTT	CSAGGRVEGLNTGELFF
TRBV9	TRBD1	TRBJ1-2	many	TGTGCCAGCAGCGGAGGGACAGACTATGGCTACACCTTC	CASSGGTDYGYTF
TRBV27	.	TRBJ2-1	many	TGTGCCAGCAGTTTATTAGGGAGTCAGGAGCAGTTCTTC	CASSLLGSQEQFF
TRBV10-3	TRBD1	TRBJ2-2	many	TGTGCCATCAAGGGGGCGCAGGGCGGGGAGCTGTTTTTT	CAIKGAQGGELFF
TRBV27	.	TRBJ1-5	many	TGTGCCAGCAGTTTCTTGGCTAGCAATCAGCCCCAGCATTTT	CASSFLASNQPQHF
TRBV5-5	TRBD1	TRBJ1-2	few	TGTGCCAGCAGCTTGCAGGGGGGCTATGGCTACACCTTC	CASSLQGGYGYTF
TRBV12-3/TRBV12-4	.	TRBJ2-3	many	TGTGCCAGCAGTTTAGTGGATACGCAGTATTTT	CASSLVDTQYF
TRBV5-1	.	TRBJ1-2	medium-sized	TGCGCCAGCAGCTTGTATTCACAGGCCTCAAGGGGTGGCTACACCTTC	CASSLYSQASRGGYTF
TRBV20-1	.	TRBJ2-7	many	TGCAGTGCCAGAGCTTCGGCGGGATGGGAGCAGTACTTC	CSARASAGWEQYF
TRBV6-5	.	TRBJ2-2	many	TGTGCCAGCAGTTACAGGGTATACACTACCGGGGAGCTGTTTTTT	CASSYRVYTTGELFF
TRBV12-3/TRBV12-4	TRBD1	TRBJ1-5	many	TGTGCCAGCAGTCGGACAGGGAGCAATCAGCCCCAGCATTTT	CASSRTGSNQPQHF
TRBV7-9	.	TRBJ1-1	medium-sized	TGTGCCAGCAGCTCTGACTACGGGGCAGTATTT	CASSSDYGAVF